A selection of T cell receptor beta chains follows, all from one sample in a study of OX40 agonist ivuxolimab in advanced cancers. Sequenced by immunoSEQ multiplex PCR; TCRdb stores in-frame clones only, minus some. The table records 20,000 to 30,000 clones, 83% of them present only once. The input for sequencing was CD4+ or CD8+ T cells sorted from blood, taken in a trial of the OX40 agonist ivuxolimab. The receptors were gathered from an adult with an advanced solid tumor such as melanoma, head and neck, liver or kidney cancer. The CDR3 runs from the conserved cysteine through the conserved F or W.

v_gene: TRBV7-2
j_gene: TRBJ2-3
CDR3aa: CASSLIAGGPADTQYF

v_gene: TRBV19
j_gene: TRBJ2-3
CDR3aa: CASSTGRQGTSTDTQYF

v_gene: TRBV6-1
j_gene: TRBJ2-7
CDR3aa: CASRRDRTSYEQYF

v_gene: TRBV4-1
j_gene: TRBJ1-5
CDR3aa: CASSQGAGLGQPQHF

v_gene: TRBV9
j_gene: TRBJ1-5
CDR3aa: CASTRGGADNQPQHF

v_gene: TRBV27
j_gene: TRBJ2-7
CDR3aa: CASRSSGQGYYEQYF

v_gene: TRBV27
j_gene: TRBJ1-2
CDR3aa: CATRSAHYGYTF

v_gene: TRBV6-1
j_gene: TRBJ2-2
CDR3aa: CAIFPGLRTGELFF

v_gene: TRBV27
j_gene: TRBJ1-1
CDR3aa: CASSFFGRGNTEAFF

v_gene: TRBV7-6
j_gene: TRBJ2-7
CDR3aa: CASSPGPNYEQYF

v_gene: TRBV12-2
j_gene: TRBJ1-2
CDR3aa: CASRSHGRGRSGYTF

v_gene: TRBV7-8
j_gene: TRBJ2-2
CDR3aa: CASSLDPTGELFF

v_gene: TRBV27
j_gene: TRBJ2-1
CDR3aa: CASSWGNEQFF

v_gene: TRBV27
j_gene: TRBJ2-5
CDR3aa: CASSWGAGLETQYF

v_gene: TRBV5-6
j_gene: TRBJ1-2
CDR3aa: CASSLDTDPSRGGYTF

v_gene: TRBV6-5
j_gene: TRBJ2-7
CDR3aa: CASGYEQYF

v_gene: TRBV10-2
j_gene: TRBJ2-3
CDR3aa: CASRKTGGLRPDTQYF

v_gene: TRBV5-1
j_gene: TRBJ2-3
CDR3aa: CASSLGQGLRDTQYF

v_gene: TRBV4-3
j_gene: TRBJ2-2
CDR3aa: CASSQDLSQGGSGELFF

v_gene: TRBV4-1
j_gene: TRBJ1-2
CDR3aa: CASSQDSGFSMGYTF

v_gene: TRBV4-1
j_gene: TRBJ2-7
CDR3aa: CASSQDPRPYEQYF

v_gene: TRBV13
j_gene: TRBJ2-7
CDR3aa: CASRLQGQGAYEQYF

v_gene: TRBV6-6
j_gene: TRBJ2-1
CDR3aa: CASSNLASSYNEQFF

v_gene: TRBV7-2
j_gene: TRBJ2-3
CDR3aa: CANEKVYAGGEADTQYF

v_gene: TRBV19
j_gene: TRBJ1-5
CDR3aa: CASSIWDVSNQPQHF

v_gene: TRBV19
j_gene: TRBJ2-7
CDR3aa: CASSIGSNEQYF

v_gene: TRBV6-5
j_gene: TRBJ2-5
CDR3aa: CASSFRQGLIETQYF

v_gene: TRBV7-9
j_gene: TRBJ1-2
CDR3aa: CASSLASNYGYTF

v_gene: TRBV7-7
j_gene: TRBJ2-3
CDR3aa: CASSLSLAGATDTQYF

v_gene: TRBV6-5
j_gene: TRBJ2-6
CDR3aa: CASSLLSGTNVLAF

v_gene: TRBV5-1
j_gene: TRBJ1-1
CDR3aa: CASGLRGGDTEAFF

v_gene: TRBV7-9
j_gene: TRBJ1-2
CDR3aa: CASSPGTGGYGYTF

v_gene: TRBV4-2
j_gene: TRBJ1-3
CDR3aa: CASSQDTVEGNTIYF

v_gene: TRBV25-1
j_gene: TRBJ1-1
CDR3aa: CASSDVGSQMNTEAFF

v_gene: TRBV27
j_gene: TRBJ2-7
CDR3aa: CASSRPGGYEQYF

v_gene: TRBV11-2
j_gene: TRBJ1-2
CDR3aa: CASSLVGIRREGYTF

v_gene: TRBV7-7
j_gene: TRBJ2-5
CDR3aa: CASSLERIETQYF

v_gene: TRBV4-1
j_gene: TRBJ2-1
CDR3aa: CASSQGRSSYNEQFF

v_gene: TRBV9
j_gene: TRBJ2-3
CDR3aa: CASSGHSGATDTQYF

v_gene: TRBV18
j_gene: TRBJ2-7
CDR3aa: CASSPDSAYEQYF

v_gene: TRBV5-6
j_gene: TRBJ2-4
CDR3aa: CASSLRRGDIQYF

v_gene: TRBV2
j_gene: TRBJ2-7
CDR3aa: CASTQYRGNYEQYF

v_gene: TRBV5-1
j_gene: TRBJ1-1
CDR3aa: CASAFRPVQNTEAFF

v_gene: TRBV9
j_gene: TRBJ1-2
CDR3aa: CASSVGRNYGYTF

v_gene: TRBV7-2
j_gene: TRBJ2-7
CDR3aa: CASSDRDGFYEQYF

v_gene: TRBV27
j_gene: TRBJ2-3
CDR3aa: CATAFRDTDTQYF

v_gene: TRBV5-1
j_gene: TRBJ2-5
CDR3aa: CASSLEGGLGETQYF

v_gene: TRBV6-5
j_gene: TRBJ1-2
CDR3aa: CASSRGGSYGYTF

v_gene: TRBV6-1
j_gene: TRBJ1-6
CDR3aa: CASSAWGVDNSPLHF